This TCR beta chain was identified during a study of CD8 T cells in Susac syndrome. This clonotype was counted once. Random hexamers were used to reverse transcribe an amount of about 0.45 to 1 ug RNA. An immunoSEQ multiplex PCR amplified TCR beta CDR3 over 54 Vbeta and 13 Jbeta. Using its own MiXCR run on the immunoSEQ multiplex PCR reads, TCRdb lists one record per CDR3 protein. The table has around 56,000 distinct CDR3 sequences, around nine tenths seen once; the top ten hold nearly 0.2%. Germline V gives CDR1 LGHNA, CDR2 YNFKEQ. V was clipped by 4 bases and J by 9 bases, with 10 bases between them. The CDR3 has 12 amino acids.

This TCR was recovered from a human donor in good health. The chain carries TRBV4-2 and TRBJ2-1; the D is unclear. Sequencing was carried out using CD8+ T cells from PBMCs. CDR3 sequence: CASSLSEAEQFF. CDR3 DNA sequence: TGTGCCAGCAGCCTGTCGGAAGCTGAGCAGTTCTTC.